This T cell receptor beta chain appears in the sequencing data of a study of regulatory T cells in long-lasting Graves disease. With 4 bases removed from V and 0 bases from J, the gap between germline ends came to 14 bases. Germline CDR1 and CDR2: SGHRS and YFSETQ. The CDR3 runs 16 residues. Time point given: newly diagnosed GD, antithyroid drugs for less than 3 months. Researchers made the TCR library from RNA that was extracted from PBMCs. Investigators prepared the TCR beta libraries by applying iRepertoire HTBI primers and Arm-PCR of CDR3 regions. TCRdb redid the calling of the multiplex PCR reads with MiXCR, one entry per CDR3 protein. The sample gives 550,000 to 650,000 distinct CDR3 sequences, about 16% of which show up once; approximately 12% is in the top ten. These same data were also listed under a study on T cells in Graves' hyperthyroidism and ophthalmopathy.

The source is a man younger than 35 with Graves disease. This chain links TRBV5-1 with TRBJ2-1; weak D call: TRBD2 (5 bases). This sample comprised peripheral blood mononuclear cells (PBMCs), obtained at new diagnosis, from a patient treated with antithyroid drugs. CDR3 DNA: TGCGCCAGCAGCAGGTGGACTCGTAGCTCCTACAATGAGCAGTTCTTC. Residues: CASSRWTRSSYNEQFF.